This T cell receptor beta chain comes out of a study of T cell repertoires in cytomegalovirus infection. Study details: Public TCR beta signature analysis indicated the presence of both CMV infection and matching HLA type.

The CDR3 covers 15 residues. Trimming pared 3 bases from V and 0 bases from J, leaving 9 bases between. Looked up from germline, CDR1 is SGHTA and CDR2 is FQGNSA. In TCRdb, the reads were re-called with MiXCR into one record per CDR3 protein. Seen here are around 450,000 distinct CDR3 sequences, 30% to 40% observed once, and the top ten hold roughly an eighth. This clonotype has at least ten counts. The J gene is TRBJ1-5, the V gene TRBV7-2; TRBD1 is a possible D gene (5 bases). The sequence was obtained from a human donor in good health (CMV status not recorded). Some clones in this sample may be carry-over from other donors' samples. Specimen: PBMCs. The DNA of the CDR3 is TGTGCCAGCAGCTTGTGGGGCTATAGCAATCAGCCCCAGCATTTT. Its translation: CASSLWGYSNQPQHF. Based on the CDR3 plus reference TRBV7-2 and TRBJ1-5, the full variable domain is GAGVSQSPSNKVTEKGKDVELRCDPISGHTALYWYRQSLGQGLEFLIYFQGNSAPDKSGLPSDRFSAERTGGSVSTLTIQRTQQEDSAVYLCASSLWGYSNQPQHFGDGTRLSIL.